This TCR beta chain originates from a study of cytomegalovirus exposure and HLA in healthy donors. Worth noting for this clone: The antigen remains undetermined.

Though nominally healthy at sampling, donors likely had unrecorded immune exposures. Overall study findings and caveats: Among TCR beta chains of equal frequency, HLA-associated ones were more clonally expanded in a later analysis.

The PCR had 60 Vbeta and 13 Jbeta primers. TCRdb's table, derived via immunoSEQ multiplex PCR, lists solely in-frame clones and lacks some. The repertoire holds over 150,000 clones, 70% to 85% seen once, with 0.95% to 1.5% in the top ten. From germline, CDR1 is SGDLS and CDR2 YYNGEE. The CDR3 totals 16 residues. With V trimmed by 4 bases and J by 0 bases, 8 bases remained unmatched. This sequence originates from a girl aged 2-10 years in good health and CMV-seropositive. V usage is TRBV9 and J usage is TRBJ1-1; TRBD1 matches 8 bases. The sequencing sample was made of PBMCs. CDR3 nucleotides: TGTGCCAGCAGCCCCTGGACAGGGCCCGTGAACACTGAAGCTTTCTTT. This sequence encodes CASSPWTGPVNTEAFF. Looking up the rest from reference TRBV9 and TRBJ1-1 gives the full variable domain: DSGVTQTPKHLITATGQRVTLRCSPRSGDLSVYWYQQSLDQGLQFLIQYYNGEERAKGNILERFSAQQFPDLHSELNLSSLELGDSALYFCASSPWTGPVNTEAFFGQGTRLTVV.